Here is one T cell receptor beta chain with its context. Its recognized antigen is unknown. The record has no base qualities; no much larger clone is one base away. The sample comes from a study of cytomegalovirus exposure and HLA in healthy donors (dated by TCRdb to 2016 to 2017). Regarding the complete study: According to a later analysis, the roughly 120 validation repertoires were produced on the same platform as the roughly 600 repertoires of the first cohort. The study aimed to test whether cataloging public T cell receptors could reveal signatures of past pathogen exposure. A separate validation cohort of over a hundred different subjects was used in addition to the roughly 720-subject first cohort. The study combined high-throughput TCR immunosequencing, statistical association of individual TCRs with disease status, and machine learning to predict cytomegalovirus infection status. Summary of the overall study and its limitations: Most TCR sequences were seen in very few donors, while some public TCRs were found in many individuals. The study gave a list of 150 to 200 TCR beta chains associated with cytomegalovirus. A later analysis had no HLA typing for the validation cohort, so co-occurrence there was scored across all 110 or so repertoires. The authors suggested that the approach could potentially be generalized to other disease states and immunological phenotypes. Of the cluster scores, 94% were above 0 in a later analysis, which found that TCRs clustered in the first cohort also tended to co-occur in the 95 to 150 validation repertoires. Cytomegalovirus status was reported to be diagnosed by the classifier with high specificity and sensitivity in both the original and validation cohorts. In vitro tests confirmed that a few of the cytomegalovirus-associated TCR beta chains recognize cytomegalovirus antigens.

Libraries came from the immunoSEQ multiplex PCR assay. Per the authors' processing: To diagnose cytomegalovirus status from the catalog of TCR beta chain sequences, a statistical classification framework was built. TCRdb provides this immuneACCESS table in a form limited to in-frame rearrangements. Some clones are lacking; in checked studies, under half of them reflect an unresolved V gene, and why the rest are absent is not known. The DNA gave D and trimming, while V, J and clone size come from that table. The sample table shows more than 100,000 clones, and approximately 87% are seen once. In total, the top ten clones hold about 6.3% of the sample. Separate from the approximately 730-subject first cohort, the validation cohort of more than 90 subjects was the group to which the donors belonged. The germline V gene (reference sequence) supplies CDR1 SGHNT and CDR2 YYREEE. The CDR3 spans 13 residues, from the cysteine through the phenylalanine. The read is trimmed to its CDR3 DNA, 39 bases read in frame from base 1. Trimming takes 4 bases from V and 2 bases from J, and the germline ends sit 8 bases apart.

Recombination connected TRBV5-4 to TRBJ2-3; the D gene cannot be named for sure. Sequencing was done on a sample of PBMCs. The clonotype comes from a woman between 18 and 29 years old in good health and CMV-seropositive. The CDR3 loop reads CASSPPLTDTQYF. The sequence in DNA is TGTGCCAGCAGCCCCCCCCTCACAGATACGCAGTATTTT. Reference TRBV5-4 and TRBJ2-3 genes cover what lies past the CDR3, so the full variable domain is ETGVTQSPTHLIKTRGQQVTLRCSSQSGHNTVSWYQQALGQGPQFIFQYYREEENGRGNFPPRFSGLQFPNYSSELNVNALELDDSALYLCASSPPLTDTQYFGPGTRLTVL.